This entry is about one T cell receptor beta chain. As yet, its antigen is unknown. This table comes from immunoSEQ multiplex PCR, and its TCRdb copy is limited to in-frame clones, with some not included. The sample has 18,000 or so clones, under 90% seen once; the top ten hold over 8%. J gave up 6 bases and V 0 bases, and 7 bases lay outside the gene matches. The CDR3 extends over 15 amino acids. CDR1 and CDR2 (germline): MNHEY, SMNVEV (reference sequence). These data are taken from a study of T cell responses to AZD1222 COVID-19 vaccine. General study points: Distributed over spike, vaccine-associated CD4 TCRs predominated at 160-218 and 743-854. Only a handful of AZD1222 recipients were seropositive at baseline.

Pooling was applied to second doses at about 4 or about 12 weeks. This TCR derives from an adult who received the AZD1222 COVID-19 vaccine. The chain employs TRBV27 and TRBJ2-5, with 7 bases fitting TRBD2. The starting material was peripheral blood, obtained 28 days after the second AZD1222 dose. The chain's CDR3 is CASSLSHTSEKTQYF. CDR3 DNA: TGTGCCAGCAGTTTATCCCATACTAGCGAGAAGACCCAGTACTTC.